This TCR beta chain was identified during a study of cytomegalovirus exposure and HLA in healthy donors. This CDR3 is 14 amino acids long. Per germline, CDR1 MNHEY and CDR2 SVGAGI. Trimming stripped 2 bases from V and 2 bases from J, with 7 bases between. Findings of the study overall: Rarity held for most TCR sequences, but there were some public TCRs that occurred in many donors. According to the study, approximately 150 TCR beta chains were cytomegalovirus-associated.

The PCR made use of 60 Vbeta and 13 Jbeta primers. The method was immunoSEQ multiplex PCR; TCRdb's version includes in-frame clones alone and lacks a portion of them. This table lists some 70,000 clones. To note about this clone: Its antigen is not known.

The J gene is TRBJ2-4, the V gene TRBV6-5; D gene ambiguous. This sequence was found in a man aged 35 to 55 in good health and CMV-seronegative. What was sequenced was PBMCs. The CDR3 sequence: CASSYLSSKNIQYF. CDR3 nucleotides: TGTGCCAGCAGTTACCTAAGTTCCAAAAACATTCAGTACTTC.